This paragraph covers one TCR beta chain sequence. Its target antigen remains unknown. No much larger clone is present one base from it, and per-base qualities are unavailable. This sample is part of a study of vaccination and CD4 T cells after COVID-19 (dated by TCRdb to between 2021 and 2022). Regarding the study in general: SARS-CoV-2 positivity had been established in the convalescent patients by nasal swab PCR, and mild disease was recorded in some 10 of these patients and severe disease in one. The convalescent cohort comprised six males and four females, including two Hispanic individuals, seven Caucasians, two Asians and one multiracial person. Two doses of either the Pfizer-BioNTech BNT162b2 vaccine (n=8) or the Moderna mRNA-1273 vaccine (n=2) were administered to participants. Post-COVID blood samples from convalescent patients were collected a median of around 100 days after diagnosis, with a range of roughly 35 to 180 days. Post-vaccine blood samples were taken a median of roughly 72 days after the second vaccine dose, with a range of about 13 to 241 days. Overlapping spike peptide pools from SARS-CoV-2 and from the common cold coronaviruses HCoV-NL63, HCoV-OC43 and HCoV-229E were used as culture stimuli. As controls, cultures received a CEFX viral epitope pool (the positive control), an HIV-1 Nef peptide pool (the negative control), or no peptide at all. In around ten COVID-19 convalescent patients and 4 infection-naive healthy vaccine recipients, the spike-specific CD4+ TCR repertoire before mRNA vaccination was compared with the repertoire after mRNA vaccination.

What the work shows at the level of the full study, not this receptor alone: In convalescent patients, a median around 90% of post-vaccine SARS-CoV-2-reactive clones were detected only after vaccination, suggesting vaccine-specific priming. Although the median number of SARS-CoV-2-reactive clonotypes went up from around 20 after infection to 38 after vaccination, the increase was not significant. Of the vaccine-specific clones in convalescent patients, 304 of 307, or nearly all, reacted only to SARS-CoV-2 spike and did not cross-react with common cold coronaviruses. The number of convalescent patients in the study was relatively small, and the study did not examine early timepoints following natural infection.

Receptor libraries were prepared by PCR. At the Johns Hopkins FTIC core, DNA from the cultured CD4+ T cells underwent TCR sequencing with the Oncomine TCR Beta short-read assay. Genomic DNA was extracted from the cultured CD4+ T cells with the QIAamp micro DNA kit. Oncomine TCR Beta libraries from cultured CD4+ T cells were pooled with unique dual indexes and sequenced on an Illumina iSeq 100. Processing in the source paper ran as follows. Non-productive sequences were removed, and CDR3s that did not start with C, did not end with F or W, or were shorter than 7 amino acids were discarded. Antigen-specific clonotypes were identified with the MANAFEST web application by comparing peptide-stimulated wells with reference and other culture wells. An FDR below 0.05, an odds ratio above 5, and a productive frequency above 0.1% in at least two of three replicate wells were required for clones to be considered positive. A clonotype counted as cross-reactive if it showed significant expansion both in the SARS-CoV-2 spike wells and in at least one common cold coronavirus spike condition. CDR3 homology was assessed with Levenshtein distances (stringdist) and unrooted phylogenetic trees (ape) in R version 3.6.1. TCRdb redid the processing of the public reads, applying fastp at Q25 and MiXCR, and retained in-frame beta chains. Rows are combined by CDR3 protein, so each entry shows the most common genes and DNA. TCRdb's processing, not the study's, gives the V and J calls here. The sample table contains 10,000 to 15,000 distinct CDR3 sequences; only one count was recorded for approximately 45% of them. The top ten clonotypes cover roughly 24% of the sample.

In the paper's terms, the treatment or condition label means: approximately nine-day PBMC culture with coronavirus spike peptide pools or control peptides (ViraFEST assay). The study used the ViraFEST assay, which expanded antigen-specific T cells with peptide pools and then identified expanded clonotypes by TCR sequencing. The convalescent patients' positive SARS-CoV-2 PCR tests fell between March and December 2020, which was before the Alpha, Beta and Delta variants emerged in the United States. Each well held 2 million to 2.5 million PBMCs cultured with approximately 9.2 ug/ml peptide pools in IMDM containing 5% human AB serum and roughly 9.3 IU/ml IL-2. On days 3 and 7, half of the culture medium was replaced with fresh IL-2-containing medium. CD4+ T cells were isolated after roughly 10 days of culture through negative selection using the EasySep CD4+ T cell isolation kit. Ficoll-Paque Plus gradient centrifugation was used to isolate PBMCs from whole blood, and the isolated PBMCs were then either used fresh or cryopreserved at -140C. Each culture condition was generally run in triplicate wells.

Sample: CD4+ T cells from blood, cultured in vitro. The source is a human donor who had recovered from COVID-19.

The sequenced DNA is TGTGCCAGCAGTTCCGGGGGGATATCCTCCTACGAGCAGTACTTC. Translated, it gives CASSSGGISSYEQYF. The chain uses TRBV28 and TRBJ2-7, and 7 junctional nucleotides match TRBD2. CDR1 MDHEN and CDR2 SYDVKM were looked up in the germline V gene. The germline V and J ends show losses of 4 bases and 0 bases respectively, and no gene match explains 6 bases of the junction. The cysteine opens and the phenylalanine closes a CDR3 of 15 amino acids. The kept DNA is CDR3 alone, 45 bases in frame from the first base.